This is a list of T cell receptor beta chains from one sample in a study of blood T cell repertoires in COVID-19. Data came from immunoSEQ multiplex PCR; TCRdb stores just in-frame clones and leaves some out. The sample shows around 210,000 clones, around 88% of them seen only once. The sample consisted of peripheral blood. The origin of the receptors is a young man with active or convalescent COVID-19. Each CDR3 is given with its conserved first and last residue. A D gene is named only where the DNA matches it firmly. Rows give clone size only sometimes, using once, few, many, or a class for an expanded clone.

CDR3 DNA	CDR3 protein	V gene	J gene	clone size	D gene
TGTGCCAGTAGTATCTCAGATGATACGCAGTATTTT	CASSISDDTQYF	TRBV19	TRBJ2-3	-	-
TGTGCCAGCTCACGCTCGGAAGAGACCCAGTACTTC	CASSRSEETQYF	TRBV18	TRBJ2-5	once	-
TGTGCCAGCAGCGCCCCTGGTGAGCGGGAGGGCCCCACAGATACGCAGTATTTT	CASSAPGEREGPTDTQYF	TRBV9	TRBJ2-3	-	TRBD2
TGTGCCATCAGTGATAAAGGGGCCCTTGATAACTATGGCTACACCTTC	CAISDKGALDNYGYTF	TRBV10-3	TRBJ1-2	-	-
TGCGCCAGCAGCTTGTACGGGTCTGGGGGAGGAACTGAAGCTTTCTTT	CASSLYGSGGGTEAFF	TRBV5-1	TRBJ1-1	-	-
TGTGCCAGCAGCAAATTAGCGGGTACGAACACCGGGGAGCTGTTTTTT	CASSKLAGTNTGELFF	TRBV7-2	TRBJ2-2	-	TRBD2
TGTGCCAGCAGCTTAGCTGGGGCAGGGGGGGCCAAAAACATTCAGTACTTC	CASSLAGAGGAKNIQYF	TRBV7-9	TRBJ2-4	-	-
TGTGCCTGGAGTGTAATCCAGTTCACTGAAGCTTTCTTT	CAWSVIQFTEAFF	TRBV30	TRBJ1-1	-	-
TGTGCCAGCAGTCGACGACAGGGTGCCCACTCTGGGGCCAACGTCCTGACTTTC	CASSRRQGAHSGANVLTF	TRBV6-6	TRBJ2-6	-	TRBD1
TGTGCCAGCTCAGCAGAGAGGACTAGCGGGACCGATGAGCAGTTCTTC	CASSAERTSGTDEQFF	TRBV2	TRBJ2-1	-	TRBD2
TGTGCCAGCAGTTACTCGAGGTCGGGTGTCCTAGACACCATATATTTT	CASSYSRSGVLDTIYF	TRBV6-5	TRBJ1-3	-	-
TGTGCCAGCAGCTTAGGGCGGCCGACAGGGGGGCACGAGCAGTTCTTC	CASSLGRPTGGHEQFF	TRBV7-6	TRBJ2-1	-	TRBD1
TGCAGCGCACCGCTCGGGGAGGGCTACACCTTC	CSAPLGEGYTF	TRBV29-1	TRBJ1-2	-	-
TGTGCCAGCAGTGCAGAAAACTATGGCTACACCTTC	CASSAENYGYTF	TRBV6-4	TRBJ1-2	-	-
TGTGCCAGTAGTATAGGATGGGCTAGCGGGACCACCGGGGAGCTGTTTTTT	CASSIGWASGTTGELFF	TRBV19	TRBJ2-2	-	TRBD2
TGTGCCAGCCGACAGGGAATCTACGAGCAGTACTTC	CASRQGIYEQYF	TRBV28	TRBJ2-7	-	TRBD1
TGTGCCAGCAGCGTAGGGCTAGAGCTTTCCTACGAGCAGTACTTC	CASSVGLELSYEQYF	TRBV9	TRBJ2-7	-	-
TGTGCCTGGAGTTTACTTGGGACTAGCACGTACGAGCAGTACTTC	CAWSLLGTSTYEQYF	TRBV30	TRBJ2-7	-	TRBD2
TGTGCCAGCAAAGTGGCTGGAGGATACTATGGCTACACCTTC	CASKVAGGYYGYTF	TRBV19	TRBJ1-2	-	-
TGCAGCGTACCGTCGGGGGGCCCGGGCGTCCTGACTTTC	CSVPSGGPGVLTF	TRBV29-1	TRBJ2-6	-	-
TGTGCCAGCAGCTTGGGACTAGAGGCCGGGGAGCTGTTTTTT	CASSLGLEAGELFF	TRBV11-2	TRBJ2-2	once	TRBD2
TGTGCCAGCAGCTTGAACAGGGGCCAAACCACCGGGGAGCTGTTTTTT	CASSLNRGQTTGELFF	TRBV5-4	TRBJ2-2	-	TRBD1
TGCGCCAGCAGCCACGATAGACTAGCTCATCCTCCCTACGAGCAGTACTTC	CASSHDRLAHPPYEQYF	TRBV4-1	TRBJ2-7	-	TRBD2
TGCAGCGCCGGGGGGAAGACCTACGAGCAGTACTTC	CSAGGKTYEQYF	TRBV29-1	TRBJ2-7	-	TRBD2